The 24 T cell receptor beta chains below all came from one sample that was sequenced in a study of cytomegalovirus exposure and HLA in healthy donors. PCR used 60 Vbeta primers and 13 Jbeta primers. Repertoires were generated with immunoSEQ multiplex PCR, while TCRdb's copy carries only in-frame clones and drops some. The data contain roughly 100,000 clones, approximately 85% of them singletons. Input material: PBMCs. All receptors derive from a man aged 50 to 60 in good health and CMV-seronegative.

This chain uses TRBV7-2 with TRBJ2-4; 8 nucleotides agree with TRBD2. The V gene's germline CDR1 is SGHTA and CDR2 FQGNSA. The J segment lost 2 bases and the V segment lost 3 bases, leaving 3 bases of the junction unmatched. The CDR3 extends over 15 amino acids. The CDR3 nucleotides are TGTGCCAGCAGCTTCGGGGGGGTCTCCAAAAACATTCAGTACTTC. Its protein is CASSFGGVSKNIQYF.

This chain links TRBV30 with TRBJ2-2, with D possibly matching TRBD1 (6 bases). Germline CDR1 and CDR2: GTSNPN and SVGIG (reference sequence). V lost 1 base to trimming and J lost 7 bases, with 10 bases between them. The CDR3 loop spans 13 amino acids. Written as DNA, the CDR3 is TGTGCCTGGAGTGCGCAGGGGTACGGGGAGCTGTTTTTT. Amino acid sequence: CAWSAQGYGELFF.

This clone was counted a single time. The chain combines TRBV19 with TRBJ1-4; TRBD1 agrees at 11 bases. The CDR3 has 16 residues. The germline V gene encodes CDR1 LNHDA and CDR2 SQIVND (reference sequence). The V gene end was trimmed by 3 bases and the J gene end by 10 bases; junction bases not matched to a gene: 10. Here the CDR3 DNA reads TGTGCCAGTAGTATCGGGACAGGGGGATCGAACGGAAAACTGTTTTTT. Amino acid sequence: CASSIGTGGSNGKLFF.

The CDR3 loop reads CAWSTQGYTEAFF. Written as DNA, the CDR3 is TGTGCCTGGAGCACACAGGGTTACACTGAAGCTTTCTTT. This chain connects TRBV30 to TRBJ1-1; perhaps TRBD1 as D (6 bases). CDR3 size: 13 residues. Trimming removed 3 bases at V and 3 bases at J, with 11 bases between. CDR1 is GTSNPN, CDR2 SVGIG, per germline (reference sequence). The variable domain in full, with the rest retrieved from reference TRBV30 and TRBJ1-1, is SQTIHQWPATLVQPVGSPLSLECTVEGTSNPNLYWYRQAAGRGLQLLFYSVGIGQISSEVPQNLSASRPQDRQFILSSKKLLLSDSGFYLCAWSTQGYTEAFFGQGTRLTVV.

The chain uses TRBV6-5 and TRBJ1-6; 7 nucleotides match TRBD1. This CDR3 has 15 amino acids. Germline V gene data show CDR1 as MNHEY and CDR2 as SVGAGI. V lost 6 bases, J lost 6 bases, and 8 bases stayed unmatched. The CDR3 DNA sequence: TGTGCCAGCAGCAGGGGGGCAGGGGGTAATTCACCCCTCCACTTT. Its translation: CASSRGAGGNSPLHF.

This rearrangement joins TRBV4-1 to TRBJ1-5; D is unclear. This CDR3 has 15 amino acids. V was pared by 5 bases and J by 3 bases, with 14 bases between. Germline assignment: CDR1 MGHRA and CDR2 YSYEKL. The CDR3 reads CASSSVFADNQPQHF. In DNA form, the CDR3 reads TGCGCCAGCAGCTCCGTTTTCGCGGACAATCAGCCCCAGCATTTT.

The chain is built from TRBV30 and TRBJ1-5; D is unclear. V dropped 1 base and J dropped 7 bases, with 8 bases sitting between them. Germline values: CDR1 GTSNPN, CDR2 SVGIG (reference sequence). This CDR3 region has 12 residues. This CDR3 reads CAWSGERQPQHF. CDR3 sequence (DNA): TGTGCCTGGAGTGGGGAGAGGCAGCCCCAGCATTTT.

CDR3 loop: CASSPGGQGVIVQYF. The CDR3 bases are TGTGCCAGCAGCCCGGGAGGACAGGGGGTTATAGTGCAGTACTTC. The V call is TRBV5-4, the J call TRBJ2-5, with TRBD1 identical over 10 bases. The CDR3 is 15 residues long. Germline V gene sequence: CDR1 SGHNT, CDR2 YYREEE (reference sequence). With V trimmed by 4 bases and J by 11 bases, 14 bases remained unmatched.

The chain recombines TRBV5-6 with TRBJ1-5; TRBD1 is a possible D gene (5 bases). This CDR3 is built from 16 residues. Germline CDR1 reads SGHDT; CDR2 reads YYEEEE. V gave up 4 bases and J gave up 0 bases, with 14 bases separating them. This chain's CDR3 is CASSGQNPLSNQPQHF. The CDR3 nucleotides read TGTGCCAGCAGCGGACAAAATCCCCTTAGCAATCAGCCCCAGCATTTT.

The CDR3 DNA reads as TGTGCCAGCAGCCAAGATGAAGGGGGCTGGGCCAACGTCCTGACTTTC. Translation: CASSQDEGGWANVLTF. V and J are TRBV4-2 and TRBJ2-6; 7 bases are a match to TRBD1. Germline V gives CDR1 LGHNA, CDR2 YNFKEQ. The CDR3 sequence is 16 residues long. V was pared by 0 bases and J by 5 bases, with 4 bases of the junction left unmatched.

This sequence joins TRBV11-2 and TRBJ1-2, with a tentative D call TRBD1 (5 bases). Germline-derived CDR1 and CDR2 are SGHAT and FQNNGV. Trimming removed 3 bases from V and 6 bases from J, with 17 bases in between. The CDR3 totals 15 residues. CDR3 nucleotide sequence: TGTGCCAGCAGCTTCCTTATAAGCAGGGTCCATGGCTACACCTTC. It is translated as CASSFLISRVHGYTF.

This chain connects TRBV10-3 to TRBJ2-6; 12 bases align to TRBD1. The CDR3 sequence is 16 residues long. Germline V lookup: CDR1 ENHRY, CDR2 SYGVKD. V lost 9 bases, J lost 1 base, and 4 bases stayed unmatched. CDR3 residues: CAIPGQGASGANVLTF. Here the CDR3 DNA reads TGTGCCATTCCGGGACAGGGGGCTTCTGGGGCCAACGTCCTGACTTTC.

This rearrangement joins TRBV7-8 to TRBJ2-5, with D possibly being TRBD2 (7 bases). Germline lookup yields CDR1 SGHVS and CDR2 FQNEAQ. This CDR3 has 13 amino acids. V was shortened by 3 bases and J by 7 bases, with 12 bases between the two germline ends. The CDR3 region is CASSLGGQGTQYF. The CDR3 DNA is TGTGCCAGCAGCTTGGGGGGGCAGGGGACCCAGTACTTC. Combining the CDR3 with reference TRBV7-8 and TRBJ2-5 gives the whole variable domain GAGVSQSPRYKVAKRGQDVALRCDPISGHVSLFWYQQALGQGPEFLTYFQNEAQLDKSGLPSDRFFAERPEGSVSTLKIQRTQQEDSAVYLCASSLGGQGTQYFGPGTRLLVL.

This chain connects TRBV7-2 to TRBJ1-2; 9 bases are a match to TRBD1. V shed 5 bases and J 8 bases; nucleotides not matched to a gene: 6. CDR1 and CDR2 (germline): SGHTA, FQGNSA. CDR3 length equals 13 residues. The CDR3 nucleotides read TGTGCCAGCAGCCCCCGACAGGGGGAAGGCTACACCTTC. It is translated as CASSPRQGEGYTF.

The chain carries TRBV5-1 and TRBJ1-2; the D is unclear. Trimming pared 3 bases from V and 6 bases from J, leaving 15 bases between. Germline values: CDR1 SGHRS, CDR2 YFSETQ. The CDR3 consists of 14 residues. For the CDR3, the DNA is TGCGCCAGCAGCTCCGTTCCCGGGAGTCATGGCTACACCTTC. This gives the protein CASSSVPGSHGYTF.

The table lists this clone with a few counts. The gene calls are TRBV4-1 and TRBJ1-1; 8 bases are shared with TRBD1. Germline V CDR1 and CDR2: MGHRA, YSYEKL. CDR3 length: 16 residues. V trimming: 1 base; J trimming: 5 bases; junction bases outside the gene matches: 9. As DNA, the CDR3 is TGCGCCAGCAGCCAAGGGGCAGGGGGCGCGAGGACTGAAGCTTTCTTT. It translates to CASSQGAGGARTEAFF.

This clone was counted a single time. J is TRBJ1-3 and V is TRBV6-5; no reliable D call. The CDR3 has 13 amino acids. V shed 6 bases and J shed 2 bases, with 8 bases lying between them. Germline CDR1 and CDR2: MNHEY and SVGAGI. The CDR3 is CASRRGAGNTIYF. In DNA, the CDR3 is TGTGCCAGCAGAAGAGGTGCTGGAAACACCATATATTTT.

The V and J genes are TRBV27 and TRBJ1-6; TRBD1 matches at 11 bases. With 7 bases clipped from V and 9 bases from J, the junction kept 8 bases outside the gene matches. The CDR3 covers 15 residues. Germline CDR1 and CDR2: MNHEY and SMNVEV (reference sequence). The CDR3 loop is CASNFRTGGSSPLHF. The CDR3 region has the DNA TGTGCCAGCAACTTTCGGACAGGGGGCTCTTCACCCCTCCACTTT.

The CDR3: CASSKGQGGTEAFF. The CDR3 DNA is TGTGCCAGTAGTAAGGGACAGGGTGGCACTGAAGCTTTCTTT. This chain connects TRBV19 to TRBJ1-1; 9 nucleotides agree with TRBD1. Trimming at V came to 4 bases and at J to 4 bases, leaving 4 bases not matched to a gene. The CDR3 has 14 amino acids. Germline V lookup: CDR1 LNHDA, CDR2 SQIVND (reference sequence).

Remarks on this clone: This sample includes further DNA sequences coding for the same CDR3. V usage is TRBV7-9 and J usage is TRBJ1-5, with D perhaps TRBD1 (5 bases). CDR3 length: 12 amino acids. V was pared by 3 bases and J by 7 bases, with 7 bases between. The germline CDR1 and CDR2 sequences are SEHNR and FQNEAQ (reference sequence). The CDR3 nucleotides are TGTGCCAGCAGCTTGGGGGGACAGCCCCAGCATTTT. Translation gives CASSLGGQPQHF. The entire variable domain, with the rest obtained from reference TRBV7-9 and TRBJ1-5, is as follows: DTGVSQNPRHKITKRGQNVTFRCDPISEHNRLYWYRQTLGQGPEFLTYFQNEAQLEKSRLLSDRFSAERPKGSFSTLEIQRTEQGDSAMYLCASSLGGQPQHFGDGTRLSIL.

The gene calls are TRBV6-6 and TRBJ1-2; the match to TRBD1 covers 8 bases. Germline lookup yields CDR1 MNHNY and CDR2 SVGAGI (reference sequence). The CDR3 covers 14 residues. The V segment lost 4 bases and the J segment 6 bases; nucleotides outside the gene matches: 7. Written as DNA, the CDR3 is TGTGCCAGCAGTTCCTACAGGGGGGCGGATGGCTACACCTTC. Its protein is CASSSYRGADGYTF.

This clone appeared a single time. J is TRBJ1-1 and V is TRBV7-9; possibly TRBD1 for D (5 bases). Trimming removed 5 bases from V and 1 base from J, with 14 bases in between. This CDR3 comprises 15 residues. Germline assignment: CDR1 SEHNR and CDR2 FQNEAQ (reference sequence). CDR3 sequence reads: CASSPTGRTNTEAFF. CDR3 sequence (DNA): TGTGCCAGCAGCCCTACAGGACGGACGAACACTGAAGCTTTCTTT.

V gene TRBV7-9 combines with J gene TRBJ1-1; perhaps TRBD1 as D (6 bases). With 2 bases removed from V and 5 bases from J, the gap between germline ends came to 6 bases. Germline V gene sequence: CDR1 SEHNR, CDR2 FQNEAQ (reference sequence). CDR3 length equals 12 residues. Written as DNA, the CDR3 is TGTGCCAGCAGCTTAACAGGGACTGAAGCTTTCTTT. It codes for CASSLTGTEAFF. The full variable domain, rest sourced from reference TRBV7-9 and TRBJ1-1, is DTGVSQNPRHKITKRGQNVTFRCDPISEHNRLYWYRQTLGQGPEFLTYFQNEAQLEKSRLLSDRFSAERPKGSFSTLEIQRTEQGDSAMYLCASSLTGTEAFFGQGTRLTVV.

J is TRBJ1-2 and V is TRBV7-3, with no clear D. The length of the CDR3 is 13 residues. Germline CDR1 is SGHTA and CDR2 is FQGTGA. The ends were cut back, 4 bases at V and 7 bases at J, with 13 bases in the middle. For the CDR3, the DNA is TGTGCCAGCAGCTCCACGGGAAGTGTTGGCTACACCTTC. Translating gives CASSSTGSVGYTF.